Listed here are 23 T cell receptor beta chains from one sample, sequenced in a study of cytomegalovirus exposure and HLA in healthy donors. Use of 60 Vbeta and 13 Jbeta primers characterized the PCR. Repertoires were generated with immunoSEQ multiplex PCR, while TCRdb's copy carries only in-frame clones and drops some. The sample holds 150,000 or so clones, approximately 72% seen once. The sequencing sample was made of PBMCs. Receptors originate from a female donor in good health and CMV-seronegative.

There are a few counts of this clone. Here the CDR3 DNA reads TGCGCCAGCAGCCTAGGGGAGGCCACTGAAGCTTTCTTT. Amino acids: CASSLGEATEAFF. This sequence joins TRBV5-1 and TRBJ1-1; the D gene is possibly TRBD1 (5 bases). V lost 4 bases, J lost 4 bases, and 11 bases lay in between. This CDR3 comprises 13 residues. The germline V gene has CDR1 SGHRS and CDR2 YFSETQ.

The chain carries TRBV19 and TRBJ1-3; D is unresolved. The V end lost 5 bases, the J end lost 0 bases, and 11 bases lay between the germline ends. The CDR3 sequence is 15 residues long. Looked up from germline, CDR1 is LNHDA and CDR2 is SQIVND (reference sequence). The CDR3 loop is CASSLSYGSGNTIYF. CDR3 DNA sequence: TGTGCCAGTAGTCTGTCCTACGGCTCTGGAAACACCATATATTTT.

V gene TRBV21-1 combines with J gene TRBJ1-4; the table's D call, TRBD1, was not checked against the DNA. TRBV21-1 is tagged as a pseudogene. The CDR3 length is 16 residues. The CDR3 loop is CASSKISQGAGEKLFF. The CDR3 DNA follows: TGTGCCAGCAGCAAAATATCGCAGGGGGCTGGGGAAAAACTGTTTTTT.

This chain links TRBV5-6 with TRBJ2-3, with 11 bases lining up with TRBD2. Germline values: CDR1 SGHDT, CDR2 YYEEEE. The CDR3 has 17 residues. Germline trimming cut 0 bases from V and 5 bases from J; bases unmatched to any gene: 8. The DNA for the CDR3 is TGTGCCAGCAGCTTGGCCCGGGGACTAGCGGAGCAAGATACGCAGTATTTT. Translating it yields CASSLARGLAEQDTQYF.

The chain couples TRBV10-3 to TRBJ2-3, with TRBD1 matching over 8 bases. J gave up 5 bases and V 3 bases, and 7 bases lay outside the gene matches. Germline V gene lookup returns CDR1 ENHRY and CDR2 SYGVKD. This CDR3 region has 15 residues. DNA for the CDR3: TGTGCCATCAGTGAACAGGACAGGGCCGAAGATACGCAGTATTTT. Translated: CAISEQDRAEDTQYF.

In this sample, this clone turned up a few times. The V and J genes are TRBV4-1 and TRBJ1-1; D is undetermined. The CDR3 spans 15 residues. Germline V gene sequence: CDR1 MGHRA, CDR2 YSYEKL. The ends were cut back, 4 bases at V and 1 base at J, with 13 bases in the middle. The CDR3 is CASSPGGFGNTEAFF. The CDR3 DNA sequence: TGCGCCAGCAGCCCCGGAGGGTTTGGGAACACTGAAGCTTTCTTT.

This sequence joins TRBV9 and TRBJ2-1, with TRBD2 identical over 10 bases. The germline gives CDR1 SGDLS, CDR2 YYNGEE. The CDR3 extends over 19 amino acids. J was trimmed by 2 bases and V by 4 bases; bases with no gene match: 15. The CDR3 bases are TGTGCCAGCAGCTCCCCGTTGTCTAGCGGGAGTGGCGCCTACAATGAGCAGTTCTTC. It codes for CASSSPLSSGSGAYNEQFF. The full variable domain, rest sourced from reference TRBV9 and TRBJ2-1, is DSGVTQTPKHLITATGQRVTLRCSPRSGDLSVYWYQQSLDQGLQFLIQYYNGEERAKGNILERFSAQQFPDLHSELNLSSLELGDSALYFCASSSPLSSGSGAYNEQFFGPGTRLTVL.

The V gene is TRBV18, the J gene TRBJ2-3; perhaps TRBD1 as D (5 bases). Trimming stripped 1 base from V and 2 bases from J, with 13 bases between. This CDR3 contains 16 residues. Germline V gene lookup returns CDR1 KGHSH and CDR2 LQKENI. The CDR3 sequence: CASSPRAGILTDTQYF. For the CDR3, the DNA is TGTGCCAGCTCACCACGAGCAGGGATACTCACAGATACGCAGTATTTT.

This chain uses TRBV4-2 with TRBJ2-1, with TRBD2 matching 9 bases. The CDR3 consists of 17 residues. Germline lookup yields CDR1 LGHNA and CDR2 YNFKEQ. V lost 3 bases to trimming and J lost 2 bases; unmatched junction nucleotides: 8. The chain's CDR3 is CASSQALAGNTYNEQFF. The DNA for the CDR3 is TGTGCCAGCAGCCAGGCGCTAGCGGGGAACACCTACAATGAGCAGTTCTTC.

This clone was recorded once. The chain uses TRBV9 and TRBJ1-2; 11 bases agree with TRBD1. Germline trimming cut 4 bases from V and 5 bases from J; bases unmatched to any gene: 4. This CDR3 has 14 residues. CDR1 is SGDLS and CDR2 is YYNGEE in the germline V gene. CDR3 sequence (DNA): TGTGCCAGCAGCACCAGGGACAGGGGGTATGGCTACACCTTC. Its protein product is CASSTRDRGYGYTF.

This chain links TRBV7-2 with TRBJ1-5, with D perhaps matching TRBD1 (6 bases). This CDR3 is 17 amino acids long. V was trimmed by 5 bases and J by 2 bases, leaving 19 bases between them. Germline V gives CDR1 SGHTA, CDR2 FQGNSA. The CDR3 is CASSPRGGGRGNQPQHF. In DNA form, the CDR3 reads TGTGCCAGCAGCCCCCGGGGAGGGGGTAGGGGCAATCAGCCCCAGCATTTT.

The V gene is TRBV9, the J gene TRBJ2-3; 7 bases line up with TRBD2. This CDR3 spans 16 amino acids. Looked up from germline, CDR1 is SGDLS and CDR2 is YYNGEE. Losses at the gene ends were 0 bases for V and 0 bases for J; bases not matched to a gene: 4. CDR3 protein: CASSVDQAGSTDTQYF. CDR3 coding DNA: TGTGCCAGCAGCGTAGATCAAGCGGGGAGCACAGATACGCAGTATTTT. The variable domain in full, with the rest retrieved from reference TRBV9 and TRBJ2-3, is DSGVTQTPKHLITATGQRVTLRCSPRSGDLSVYWYQQSLDQGLQFLIQYYNGEERAKGNILERFSAQQFPDLHSELNLSSLELGDSALYFCASSVDQAGSTDTQYFGPGTRLTVL.

CDR3 nucleotide sequence: TGTGCCAGCTCACCACCTGACAGGGGAGTTAATGAGCAGTTCTTC. Translating it yields CASSPPDRGVNEQFF. This chain joins TRBV18 and TRBJ2-1; 8 bases align to TRBD1. Germline V lookup: CDR1 KGHSH, CDR2 LQKENI. The V gene end was trimmed by 0 bases and the J gene end by 7 bases; junction bases not matched to a gene: 5. The CDR3 consists of 15 residues.

This chain uses TRBV9 with TRBJ2-7; 9 bases fit TRBD2. Germline assignment: CDR1 SGDLS and CDR2 YYNGEE. The CDR3 covers 17 residues. After removal of 2 bases from V and 5 bases from J, the junction contained 14 bases not matched to a gene. The DNA for the CDR3 is TGTGCCAGCAGCGTCCATTCCTCCCAAGCGGGAGGACACGAGCAGTACTTC. As protein: CASSVHSSQAGGHEQYF.

The rearrangement uses TRBV5-6 and TRBJ1-6; the D gene is possibly TRBD1 (6 bases). The CDR3 length is 16 residues. CDR1 is SGHDT, CDR2 YYEEEE, per germline. The V end lost 0 bases, the J end lost 3 bases, and 10 bases lay between the germline ends. CDR3 bases: TGTGCCAGCAGCTTGGGGGCAGGGGACTATAATTCACCCCTCCACTTT. This sequence encodes CASSLGAGDYNSPLHF.

The chain combines TRBV19 with TRBJ2-7; D gene unclear. Trimming shortened V by 3 bases and J by 1 base, and 7 bases separated the two germline ends. The V gene's germline CDR1 is LNHDA and CDR2 SQIVND (reference sequence). The CDR3 is 13 residues long. Written as DNA, the CDR3 is TGTGCCAGTAGTATGGCCAGGTCCTACGAGCAGTACTTC. Translation: CASSMARSYEQYF.

This chain joins TRBV15 and TRBJ2-7; maybe TRBD2 (5 bases). Trimming stripped 6 bases from V and 2 bases from J, with 11 bases between. This CDR3 is built from 13 residues. Germline CDR1 and CDR2: LNHNV and YYDKDF (reference sequence). In DNA, the CDR3 is TGTGCCACCAGTTTGGACTTACCCTACGAGCAGTACTTC. Its translation is CATSLDLPYEQYF.

The V gene is TRBV7-9, the J gene TRBJ1-2; D call uncertain. V lost 6 bases to trimming and J lost 5 bases, with 10 bases between them. The V gene's germline CDR1 is SEHNR and CDR2 FQNEAQ (reference sequence). The CDR3 consists of 12 residues. Written as DNA, the CDR3 is TGTGCCAGCAGTCCGGGTTGGTATGGCTACACCTTC. The encoded protein is CASSPGWYGYTF. Full variable domain (remainder filled in from reference TRBV7-9 and TRBJ1-2): DTGVSQNPRHKITKRGQNVTFRCDPISEHNRLYWYRQTLGQGPEFLTYFQNEAQLEKSRLLSDRFSAERPKGSFSTLEIQRTEQGDSAMYLCASSPGWYGYTFGSGTRLTVV.

The V and J genes are TRBV7-3 and TRBJ2-5; perhaps TRBD1 as D (6 bases). The last part of the DNA fits TRBJ2-7 better; the J call may be wrong. The germline V gene encodes CDR1 SGHTA and CDR2 FQGTGA. This CDR3 comprises 15 residues. In DNA, the CDR3 is TGTGCCAGCAGCCAAAACACAGGGAGCTCCTACGAGCAGTACTTC. It specifies CASSQNTGSSYEQYF.

The chain carries TRBV11-3 and TRBJ1-6; TRBD1 matches 10 bases. V was pared by 4 bases and J by 9 bases, with 6 bases of the junction left unmatched. The CDR3 is made up of 15 amino acids. The germline gives CDR1 SGHNT, CDR2 YENEEA. The CDR3 reads CASSSPGTGASPLHF. In nucleotides, the CDR3 is TGTGCCAGCAGCTCACCCGGGACAGGGGCTTCACCCCTCCACTTT. The whole variable domain, remainder taken from reference TRBV11-3 and TRBJ1-6, is EAGVVQSPRYKIIEKKQPVAFWCNPISGHNTLYWYLQNLGQGPELLIRYENEEAVDDSQLPKDRFSAERLKGVDSTLKIQPAELGDSAVYLCASSSPGTGASPLHFGNGTRLTVT.

The rearrangement uses TRBV7-6 and TRBJ2-5, with 10 bases fitting TRBD2. CDR3 length: 16 residues. CDR1 is SGHVS and CDR2 is FNYEAQ in the germline V gene. Trimming cost V 0 bases and J 5 bases; bases outside gene matches: 6. The CDR3 spells CASSLAEREGQETQYF. CDR3 nucleotide sequence: TGTGCCAGCAGCTTAGCGGAGCGGGAGGGCCAGGAGACCCAGTACTTC.

The gene calls are TRBV9 and TRBJ1-3; D ambiguous. This CDR3 is 16 amino acids long. CDR1 is SGDLS, CDR2 YYNGEE, per germline. V was shortened by 4 bases and J by 0 bases, with 14 bases between the two germline ends. DNA for the CDR3: TGTGCCAGCAGCCCCCGGACCGGGAGCTCTGGAAACACCATATATTTT. Its translation: CASSPRTGSSGNTIYF.

This clone turned up a few times. The V and J genes are TRBV6-1 and TRBJ2-1; possibly TRBD1 for D (6 bases). The ends were cut back, 7 bases at V and 6 bases at J, with 16 bases in the middle. The CDR3 length is 14 residues. The germline gives CDR1 MNHNS, CDR2 SASEGT. This chain's CDR3 is CASTVTGPLNEQFF. DNA for the CDR3: TGTGCCAGCACGGTGACAGGACCCCTCAATGAGCAGTTCTTC.